This note documents a single TCR beta chain sequence. The assay was immunoSEQ multiplex PCR, and TCRdb's table has in-frame clones only and misses some. The sample has around 40,000 clones; 75% to 90% are singletons. The entry originates in a study of T cell changes during pregnancy in multiple sclerosis. The sequencing here drew on CD4+ T cells from peripheral blood mononuclear cells, taken in the first trimester of pregnancy. This sequence was found in a female donor with multiple sclerosis, enrolled in a pregnancy study.

CDR3: CASTKGQFQETQYF. The CDR3 bases are TGTGCCAGCACTAAGGGGCAGTTCCAAGAGACCCAGTACTTC. J is TRBJ2-5 and V is TRBV6-5; TRBD1 is a possible D gene (5 bases). Deletions cut 7 bases from V and 1 base from J, with 13 bases between. Germline CDR1 MNHEY, CDR2 SVGAGI. This CDR3 has 14 amino acids.